This T cell receptor beta chain comes out of a study of shared clonotypes between healthy human individuals. Study at large: The plates for each donor numbered three CD4 naive, three CD4 memory, two CD8 naive and one CD8 memory.

With respect to this clone: Its antigen is unknown. A read error may account for a junction end that differs from germline.

Germline values: CDR1 SSHAT, CDR2 FNYEAQ (reference sequence). The CDR3 is 13 residues long. Assay: immunoSEQ multiplex PCR; the TCRdb copy retains only in-frame clones and omits some. The sample lists 2 million to 2.5 million clones, 90% to 97% occurring once. Study results and caveats: Rarefaction analysis demonstrated incomplete sorted-subset sequencing notwithstanding large depth.

Sequenced input: naive CD4+ T cells sorted from blood. Noted subset: CD45RA+ positively selected. The receptor's source is a man younger than 30 in good health. The gene calls are TRBV7-7 and TRBJ2-5, with 7 bases fitting TRBD1. The CDR3 nucleotides read TGTGCTAGCAGCTCAGACAGGGCGGTGACCCAGTACTTC. This codes for CASSSDRAVTQYF.